This T cell receptor (beta chain) was documented in a study of blood T cell repertoires in COVID-19. On the study more broadly: Sources were T cells, B-cell-depleted T cells, or PBMCs; the material itself was cDNA or gDNA.

The germline gives CDR1 SGHTA, CDR2 FQGNSA. The length of the CDR3 is 16 residues. V lost 5 bases and J lost 5; bases outside the gene matches: 5. This clone was observed once. How the authors handled the data: Quantification of nucleated cells was approximated via reference gene primer amplification. The data were produced by immunoSEQ multiplex PCR, yet TCRdb's version contains in-frame clones alone and is incomplete. That table supplies the V and J calls and clone size; D and trimming were determined from the DNA. The sample has about 160,000 clones, over 75% seen once. Participant reports of clinical history set cohort assignment. Recovered status applied to Cohort 3 donors who had two consecutive negative PCRs. It also applied to those with clearance or with symptom resolution.

The specimen was PBMCs or T cells enriched from blood (not recorded which). The chain links TRBV7-2 to TRBJ2-5, with TRBD2 identical over 16 bases. This TCR was sampled from a woman in her forties or fifties who had recovered from COVID-19. CDR3 sequence: CASSGTSGGAAETQYF. CDR3 sequence (DNA): TGTGCCAGCAGCGGGACTAGCGGGGGGGCCGCGGAGACCCAGTACTTC.